Listed here are 7 T cell receptor beta chains from one sample, sequenced in a study of long-term antiretroviral therapy in people with HIV. It was version v3.0 of the immunoSEQ assay that was run at survey level. Assay used: immunoSEQ multiplex PCR; TCRdb lists only in-frame clones, some missing. The profile covers 20,000 to 30,000 clones, with approximately 86% appearing a single time and 3% to 4.5% taken by the ten largest. Material: unsorted PBMCs, obtained 1.9 years after starting antiretroviral therapy. All receptors come from a woman aged 30 to 39 with HIV.

This chain connects TRBV5-6 to TRBJ2-5; D is unclear. This CDR3 region has 13 residues. Between the trimmed V and J ends, which lost 1 base and 5 bases, there was a span of 9 bases. Per the germline V gene, CDR1 is SGHDT and CDR2 is YYEEEE. As DNA, the CDR3 is TGTGCCAGCAGCTTGCGGGCCGGGGAGACCCAGTACTTC. Translating gives CASSLRAGETQYF.

V is TRBV30 and J is TRBJ1-2; the match to TRBD1 covers 10 bases. J gave up 5 bases and V 1 base, and 4 bases lay outside the gene matches. This CDR3 spans 14 amino acids. Germline CDR1 and CDR2: GTSNPN and SVGIG (reference sequence). CDR3 amino acids: CAWSGTGGSYGYTF. The CDR3 nucleotides are TGTGCCTGGAGTGGGACAGGGGGATCGTATGGCTACACCTTC.

The CDR3 protein is CASSSWAPRGTEAFF. The DNA of the CDR3 is TGTGCCAGCAGCTCCTGGGCCCCGCGGGGCACTGAAGCTTTCTTT. This chain links TRBV5-6 with TRBJ1-1; no definite D call. The CDR3 runs 15 residues. Trimming pared 3 bases from V and 4 bases from J, leaving 16 bases between. Germline V CDR1 and CDR2: SGHDT, YYEEEE.

About this clone: This sample also contains other DNA sequences that code for the same CDR3. This chain connects TRBV29-1 to TRBJ2-7; 7 bases are shared with TRBD1. The trim removed 4 bases at V and 0 bases at J, leaving 3 bases unmatched. Germline-derived CDR1 and CDR2 are SQVTM and ANQGSEA. There are 13 residues in the CDR3. The CDR3 region has the DNA TGCAGCGTTGTGGACAGGAGCTCCTACGAGCAGTACTTC. This gives the protein CSVVDRSSYEQYF.

The chain links TRBV7-9 to TRBJ2-1, with D possibly TRBD1 on 6 matching bases. Per germline, CDR1 SEHNR and CDR2 FQNEAQ (reference sequence). The CDR3 runs to 15 residues. V lost 4 bases and J 8 bases, leaving 18 bases between the germline ends. In DNA, the CDR3 is TGTGCCAGCAGCTCGATGGCAGGGCGGACAGATGAGCAGTTCTTC. Protein sequence: CASSSMAGRTDEQFF. Variable domain in full (rest from reference TRBV7-9 and TRBJ2-1): DTGVSQNPRHKITKRGQNVTFRCDPISEHNRLYWYRQTLGQGPEFLTYFQNEAQLEKSRLLSDRFSAERPKGSFSTLEIQRTEQGDSAMYLCASSSMAGRTDEQFFGPGTRLTVL.

Comments on this clone: The final CDR3 position lacks the conserved phenylalanine or tryptophan, pointing to a likely read error. The rearrangement joins TRBV5-1 to TRBJ2-7, with 8 bases lining up with TRBD1. J gave up 6 bases and V 2 bases, and 7 bases lay outside the gene matches. Germline V lookup: CDR1 SGHRS, CDR2 YFSETQ. This CDR3 spans 14 amino acids. The CDR3 here is CASSFFQGAREQYL. In DNA form, the CDR3 reads TGCGCCAGCAGCTTCTTCCAGGGGGCGCGCGAGCAGTACCTC.

The rearrangement joins TRBV5-4 to TRBJ2-3; 10 positions agree with TRBD1. Germline loops: CDR1 SGHNT, CDR2 YYREEE (reference sequence). V was pared by 2 bases and J by 1 base, with 4 bases of the junction left unmatched. The CDR3 runs to 16 residues. The CDR3 protein is CASSLPGTGGTDTQYF. Written as DNA, the CDR3 is TGTGCCAGCAGCTTACCCGGGACAGGGGGCACAGATACGCAGTATTTT.